The 29 T cell receptor beta chains below were found in one sample sequenced in a study of T cell responses to AZD1222 COVID-19 vaccine. Repertoires were generated with immunoSEQ multiplex PCR, while TCRdb's copy carries only in-frame clones and drops some. The sample holds 130,000 to 150,000 clones, about 87% seen once. The material sequenced was peripheral blood, taken on day 0 of AZD1222 vaccination. These receptors all come from an adult in good health.

V gene TRBV3-1 (or the pseudogene TRBV3-2) combines with J gene TRBJ1-1; 8 bases are shared with TRBD1. V was pared by 7 bases and J by 6 bases, with 10 bases of the junction left unmatched. CDR1 is LGHDT and CDR2 is YNNKEL in the germline V gene (reference sequence). CDR3 length equals 14 residues. CDR3 in DNA: TGTGCCAGCACCAACTTCGGACAGGGCGCTGAAGCTTTCTTT. Its protein product is CASTNFGQGAEAFF.

This chain joins TRBV28 and TRBJ1-1; no reliable D call. V lost 7 bases and J 2 bases, leaving 14 bases between the germline ends. Germline V gives CDR1 MDHEN, CDR2 SYDVKM. The CDR3 is 14 amino acids. DNA for the CDR3: TGTGCCAGCACCACCGGCCTGGGCAACACTGAAGCTTTCTTT. This translates into CASTTGLGNTEAFF.

The V call is TRBV19, the J call TRBJ1-5; 10 bases map to TRBD1. The germline gives CDR1 LNHDA, CDR2 SQIVND (reference sequence). V was clipped by 10 bases and J by 7 bases; unmatched bases: 7. The CDR3 contains 13 residues. The CDR3 DNA follows: TGTGCCACTAGGGACAGGGGAGTACAGCCCCAGCATTTT. This sequence encodes CATRDRGVQPQHF. Full variable domain (outside the CDR3, taken from reference TRBV19 and TRBJ1-5): DGGITQSPKYLFRKEGQNVTLSCEQNLNHDAMYWYRQDPGQGLRLIYYSQIVNDFQKGDIAEGYSVSREKKESFPLTVTSAQKNPTAFYLCATRDRGVQPQHFGDGTRLSIL.

The chain joins TRBV7-8 to TRBJ2-1; D is possibly TRBD2 (5 bases). The ends were cut back, 0 bases at V and 7 bases at J, with 13 bases in the middle. This CDR3 comprises 15 residues. CDR1 is SGHVS, CDR2 FQNEAQ, per germline. DNA of the CDR3: TGTGCCAGCAGCTTAGCCCGACCCGGGGTAAATGAGCAGTTCTTC. Translation gives CASSLARPGVNEQFF. The full variable domain, rest sourced from reference TRBV7-8 and TRBJ2-1, is GAGVSQSPRYKVAKRGQDVALRCDPISGHVSLFWYQQALGQGPEFLTYFQNEAQLDKSGLPSDRFFAERPEGSVSTLKIQRTQQEDSAVYLCASSLARPGVNEQFFGPGTRLTVL.

This rearrangement joins TRBV19 to TRBJ2-7; 9 bases are shared with TRBD2. CDR3 length equals 15 residues. After removal of 2 bases from V and 3 bases from J, the junction contained 5 bases not matched to a gene. Germline lookup yields CDR1 LNHDA and CDR2 SQIVND (reference sequence). As DNA, the CDR3 is TGTGCCAGTAGTATACCCTGTAGCGGGGGCTACGAGCAGTACTTC. It is translated as CASSIPCSGGYEQYF. The full variable domain, in which reference TRBV19 and TRBJ2-7 provide the parts outside the CDR3, is DGGITQSPKYLFRKEGQNVTLSCEQNLNHDAMYWYRQDPGQGLRLIYYSQIVNDFQKGDIAEGYSVSREKKESFPLTVTSAQKNPTAFYLCASSIPCSGGYEQYFGPGTRLTVT.

V gene TRBV5-1 combines with J gene TRBJ1-1, with unresolved D. V lost 3 bases and J lost 10, with 19 bases in between. The CDR3 length is 14 residues. Per the germline V gene, CDR1 is SGHRS and CDR2 is YFSETQ. The CDR3, as DNA: TGCGCCAGCAGCTCATGGGATAACAGCCCGCGAGCTTTCTTT. The encoded protein is CASSSWDNSPRAFF.

As for this clone: Mismatch with germline at one junction end may stem from a read error. This rearrangement joins TRBV28 to TRBJ1-1, with unresolved D. CDR1 is MDHEN, CDR2 SYDVKM, per germline. This CDR3 comprises 14 residues. CDR3 in amino acids: CASSSSFGRAPPPF. The DNA of the CDR3 is TGTGCCAGCAGCTCGTCATTCGGCCGCGCCCCACCTCCATTT.

The rearrangement uses TRBV6-5 and TRBJ1-4, with 7 nucleotides matching TRBD1. There are 14 residues in the CDR3. Germline CDR1 and CDR2: MNHEY and SVGAGI. Losses at the gene ends were 6 bases for V and 6 bases for J; bases not matched to a gene: 7. CDR3 protein: CASSYPGTDEKLFF. CDR3 coding DNA: TGTGCCAGCAGCTATCCCGGGACAGATGAAAAACTGTTTTTT.

This clone was picked up one time. The chain uses TRBV15 and TRBJ1-5, with no clear D. There are 15 residues in the CDR3. The V end lost 1 base, the J end lost 2 bases, and 9 bases lay between the germline ends. Germline CDR1 LNHNV, CDR2 YYDKDF (reference sequence). Written as DNA, the CDR3 is TGTGCCACCAGCAGAGTCACCCGGGGCAATCAGCCCCAGCATTTT. This translates into CATSRVTRGNQPQHF.

The genes are TRBV12-5 and TRBJ1-2; possible D gene TRBD1, 6 bases. Germline V CDR1 and CDR2: LGHNT, FRNRAP. The CDR3 runs 17 residues. The V end lost 5 bases, the J end lost 5 bases, and 24 bases lay between the germline ends. CDR3 amino acids: CASGAGGVGWGAYGYTF. DNA for the CDR3: TGTGCTAGTGGTGCCGGCGGGGTGGGATGGGGGGCATATGGCTACACCTTC.

CDR3: CASSIRGGDDGYTF. The CDR3 nucleotides are TGTGCCAGTAGTATAAGAGGGGGCGACGATGGCTACACCTTC. V and J are TRBV19 and TRBJ1-2; 7 nucleotides align to TRBD1. V lost 2 bases and J lost 6; bases outside the gene matches: 6. This CDR3 has 14 residues. The germline CDR1 and CDR2 sequences are LNHDA and SQIVND (reference sequence).

The J gene is TRBJ2-3, the V gene TRBV3-1 (or the pseudogene TRBV3-2), with D hard to call. There are 12 residues in the CDR3. The germline V gene has CDR1 LGHDT and CDR2 YNNKEL (reference sequence). V lost 4 bases and J lost 7, with 9 bases in between. The CDR3 DNA follows: TGTGCCAGCAGCCCCGACGCGTATACGCAGTATTTT. It yields the protein CASSPDAYTQYF.

V usage is TRBV5-4 and J usage is TRBJ2-5, with TRBD2 identical over 7 bases. The CDR3 totals 14 residues. V trimming: 3 bases; J trimming: 5 bases; junction bases outside the gene matches: 7. Germline V lookup: CDR1 SGHNT, CDR2 YYREEE (reference sequence). CDR3 residues: CASSSWTSSETQYF. In DNA, the CDR3 is TGTGCCAGCAGCTCCTGGACTAGTTCGGAGACCCAGTACTTC.

Regarding this clone: The sample has other DNA sequences that encode this CDR3 too. The genes are TRBV19 and TRBJ1-1; 9 bases are shared with TRBD1. Per germline, CDR1 LNHDA and CDR2 SQIVND (reference sequence). Trimming cost V 5 bases and J 1 base; bases outside gene matches: 2. The CDR3 covers 14 residues. The CDR3 DNA reads TGTGCCAGTAGTCGGGACAGGGAGAACACTGAAGCTTTCTTT. Translation: CASSRDRENTEAFF.

The V call is TRBV3-1 (or the pseudogene TRBV3-2), the J call TRBJ2-7, with 8 bases fitting TRBD1. V shed 2 bases, J shed 3 bases, and the junction held 15 bases outside the gene matches. Germline V gene lookup returns CDR1 LGHDT and CDR2 YNNKEL (reference sequence). The CDR3 runs to 18 residues. The CDR3 DNA reads as TGTGCCAGCAGCCAAAGGGCAGGGGGCCGGGGCACCATCTACGAGCAGTACTTC. This translates into CASSQRAGGRGTIYEQYF.

The chain joins TRBV6-5 to TRBJ2-1; D uncertain. The CDR3 covers 14 residues. V gave up 0 bases and J gave up 11 bases, with 14 bases separating them. The germline gives CDR1 MNHEY, CDR2 SVGAGI. CDR3 nucleotides: TGTGCCAGCAGTTACTCCTCCAGGTACGAGCAGCAGTTCTTC. It yields the protein CASSYSSRYEQQFF.

This sequence joins TRBV2 and TRBJ1-1; TRBD1 matches 7 bases. The CDR3 loop spans 15 amino acids. Germline V lookup: CDR1 SNHLY, CDR2 FYNNEI. The J segment lost 1 base and the V segment lost 5 bases, leaving 7 bases of the junction unmatched. CDR3 sequence (DNA): TGTGCCAGCAGTCAACAGGGGAGGGGGAACACTGAAGCTTTCTTT. This codes for CASSQQGRGNTEAFF.

The chain recombines TRBV7-2 with TRBJ2-1, with TRBD1 matching 8 bases. The CDR3 runs 15 residues. CDR1 is SGHTA, CDR2 FQGNSA, per germline. The ends lost 6 bases at V and 4 bases at J; junction bases unmatched: 8. CDR3 sequence reads: CASSRTGTLYNEQFF. The DNA for the CDR3 is TGTGCCAGCAGTCGGACAGGGACATTATACAATGAGCAGTTCTTC.

This rearrangement joins TRBV6-2 or TRBV6-3 to TRBJ2-1, with 9 bases lining up with TRBD1. The trim removed 2 bases at V and 2 bases at J, leaving 13 bases unmatched. CDR1 and CDR2 (germline): MNHEY, SVGEGT. The CDR3 extends over 19 amino acids. CDR3 residues: CASSYPGQGPLGTYNEQFF. The CDR3 region has the DNA TGTGCCAGCAGTTACCCGGGACAGGGACCACTTGGGACCTACAATGAGCAGTTCTTC.

The gene calls are TRBV30 and TRBJ1-1; TRBD1 matches at 8 bases. The germline V gene encodes CDR1 GTSNPN and CDR2 SVGIG (reference sequence). J was trimmed by 1 base and V by 3 bases; bases with no gene match: 4. CDR3 length: 14 amino acids. CDR3 sequence: CAWRTGQGNTEAFF. CDR3 in DNA: TGTGCCTGGAGGACCGGACAGGGGAACACTGAAGCTTTCTTT.

This sequence joins TRBV5-6 and TRBJ1-2; no clear D gene. With 2 bases removed from V and 4 bases from J, the gap between germline ends came to 9 bases. Germline loops: CDR1 SGHDT, CDR2 YYEEEE. The CDR3 has 13 amino acids. DNA of the CDR3: TGTGCCAGCAGCTTACAGAAACTCTATGGCTACACCTTC. Its protein product is CASSLQKLYGYTF. Supplemented by reference TRBV5-6 and TRBJ1-2, the full variable domain reads DAGVTQSPTHLIKTRGQQVTLRCSPKSGHDTVSWYQQALGQGPQFIFQYYEEEERQRGNFPDRFSGHQFPNYSSELNVNALLLGDSALYLCASSLQKLYGYTFGSGTRLTVV.

The J gene is TRBJ1-2, the V gene TRBV6-4, with D possibly matching TRBD1 (5 bases). This CDR3 comprises 15 residues. The germline gives CDR1 MRHNA, CDR2 SNTAGT. The V end lost 5 bases, the J end lost 0 bases, and 13 bases lay between the germline ends. CDR3 sequence: CASSPGHSANYGYTF. The CDR3 DNA reads as TGTGCCAGCAGTCCCGGACACTCTGCTAACTATGGCTACACCTTC.

This clone was observed a single time. CDR3 sequence (DNA): TGTGCCAGCAGTTTTACAGGGGGCGAATCCACTGAAGCTTTCTTT. It yields the protein CASSFTGGESTEAFF. V usage is TRBV28 and J usage is TRBJ1-1, with 9 positions matching TRBD1. The CDR3 loop spans 15 amino acids. V dropped 3 bases and J dropped 4; count of bases not matched to a gene: 6. CDR1 is MDHEN, CDR2 SYDVKM, per germline.

V and J are TRBV28 and TRBJ1-5; 7 bases line up with TRBD1. V was pared by 7 bases and J by 0 bases, with 15 bases of the junction left unmatched. The CDR3 covers 18 residues. In germline, CDR1 is MDHEN, CDR2 SYDVKM. The CDR3 here is CASTKILGGGYSNQPQHF. CDR3 bases: TGTGCCAGCACCAAAATCCTAGGGGGCGGTTATAGCAATCAGCCCCAGCATTTT.

This chain joins TRBV7-2 and TRBJ1-1; weak D call: TRBD1 (6 bases). V was clipped by 4 bases and J by 8 bases, with 14 bases between them. This CDR3 is 13 amino acids long. Germline CDR1 and CDR2: SGHTA and FQGNSA. The chain's CDR3 is CASSSSKTGEAFF. CDR3 nucleotide sequence: TGTGCCAGCAGCTCCTCAAAAACAGGGGAAGCTTTCTTT.

V usage is TRBV7-2 and J usage is TRBJ1-4; 7 bases align to TRBD1. The CDR3 has 15 amino acids. The V gene's germline CDR1 is SGHTA and CDR2 FQGNSA. V dropped 4 bases and J dropped 8; count of bases not matched to a gene: 10. The CDR3 region is CASSSRQGGGEKLFF. The CDR3 DNA is TGTGCCAGCAGCTCGAGACAGGGAGGAGGGGAAAAACTGTTTTTT.

The chain recombines TRBV28 with TRBJ2-7; 8 bases agree with TRBD2. The CDR3 runs to 14 residues. The germline V gene has CDR1 MDHEN and CDR2 SYDVKM. V shed 6 bases, J shed 7 bases, and the junction held 11 bases outside the gene matches. CDR3 in DNA: TGTGCCAGCAGCGGGGGGGGGTCCCCGATGGAGCAGTACTTC. It specifies CASSGGGSPMEQYF.

V is TRBV19 and J is TRBJ1-3; D is uncertain. This CDR3 comprises 15 residues. Trimming shortened V by 6 bases and J by 0 bases, and 12 bases separated the two germline ends. Germline V gene lookup returns CDR1 LNHDA and CDR2 SQIVND (reference sequence). The CDR3 region is CASRITELSGNTIYF. The CDR3 DNA reads TGTGCCAGTAGAATCACTGAACTCTCTGGAAACACCATATATTTT. Using reference TRBV19 and TRBJ1-3 for the parts outside the CDR3, the full variable domain is DGGITQSPKYLFRKEGQNVTLSCEQNLNHDAMYWYRQDPGQGLRLIYYSQIVNDFQKGDIAEGYSVSREKKESFPLTVTSAQKNPTAFYLCASRITELSGNTIYFGEGSWLTVV.

The chain uses TRBV11-2 and TRBJ1-2; D uncertain. This CDR3 has 14 amino acids. Germline-derived CDR1 and CDR2 are SGHAT and FQNNGV. V was pared by 6 bases and J by 5 bases, with 16 bases between. In DNA form, the CDR3 reads TGTGCCAGCAGTTCAAACGCCCGGCTGTATGGCTACACCTTC. Residues: CASSSNARLYGYTF.